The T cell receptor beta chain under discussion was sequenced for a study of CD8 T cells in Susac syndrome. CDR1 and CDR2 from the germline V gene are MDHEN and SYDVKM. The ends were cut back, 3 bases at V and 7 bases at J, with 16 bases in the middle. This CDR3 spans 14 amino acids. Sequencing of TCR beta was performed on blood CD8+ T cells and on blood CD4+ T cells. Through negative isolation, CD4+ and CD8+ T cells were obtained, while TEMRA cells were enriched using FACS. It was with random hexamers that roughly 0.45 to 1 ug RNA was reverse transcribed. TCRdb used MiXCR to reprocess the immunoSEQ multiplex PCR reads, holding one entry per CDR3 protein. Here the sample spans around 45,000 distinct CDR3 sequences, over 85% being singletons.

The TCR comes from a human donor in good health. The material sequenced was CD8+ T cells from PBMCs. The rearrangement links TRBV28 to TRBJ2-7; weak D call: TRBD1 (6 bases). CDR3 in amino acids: CASSLDRELREQYF. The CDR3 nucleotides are TGTGCCAGCAGTTTGGACAGAGAGCTGAGAGAGCAGTACTTC.